The table lists the clone carrying this T cell receptor (beta chain) with a few counts. This sample was included in a study of siplizumab effects on memory and regulatory T cells. Method: immunoSEQ multiplex PCR; TCRdb's copy keeps in-frame clones and lacks some. The sample lists tens of thousands of clones, more than 70% occurring once. The ends were cut back, 7 bases at V and 8 bases at J, with 15 bases in the middle. CDR3 length: 14 amino acids. The V gene's germline CDR1 is SNHLY and CDR2 FYNNEI. What was sequenced was naive CD4+ T cells sorted from blood. This chain uses TRBV2 with TRBJ1-6; D not certain. The sequence came from a human donor in good health. The CDR3 region has the DNA TGTGCCAGCATCATGACCCCGGAGGATTCACCCCTCCACTTT. Its translation is CASIMTPEDSPLHF.